The 21 T cell receptor beta chains below were found in one sample sequenced in a study of beta chain features in type 1 diabetes. Expressed TCRB transcripts were sequenced because the isolated RNA had all been reverse transcribed beforehand. Assay: immunoSEQ multiplex PCR; the TCRdb copy retains only in-frame clones and omits some. Of 240,000 or so clones listed, under 70% are singletons. The sample consisted of naive CD4+ T cells from blood. These receptors came from a man aged 30-40 years in good health.

The CDR3 protein is CASSPDGLEQYF. In DNA, the CDR3 is TGTGCCAGCAGCCCGGACGGCCTGGAGCAGTACTTC. The J gene is TRBJ2-7, the V gene TRBV7-7; D is undetermined. CDR1 and CDR2 from the germline V gene are SSHAT and FNYEAQ (reference sequence). The V and J ends lost 5 bases and 7 bases respectively, with 12 bases between them. The CDR3 is made up of 12 amino acids.

This clone was seen just once. This sequence joins TRBV7-6 and TRBJ2-1; 7 nucleotides line up with TRBD1. The ends lost 4 bases at V and 7 bases at J; junction bases unmatched: 7. The CDR3 covers 14 residues. Germline V CDR1 and CDR2: SGHVS, FNYEAQ. CDR3 sequence reads: CASSSLTGFNEQFF. CDR3 nucleotides: TGTGCCAGCAGCTCCCTGACAGGGTTTAATGAGCAGTTCTTC.

CDR3 coding DNA: TGTGCCACCCTACCCGGGGCCCAAGAGACCCAGTACTTC. Its protein is CATLPGAQETQYF. The V call is TRBV30, the J call TRBJ2-5; tentatively, D is TRBD1 or TRBD2 (5 bases each). This CDR3 has 13 residues. Trimming pared 8 bases from V and 1 base from J, leaving 14 bases between. From germline, CDR1 is GTSNPN and CDR2 SVGIG (reference sequence).

This chain links TRBV7-2 with TRBJ2-1; D is possibly TRBD2 (5 bases). The germline V gene has CDR1 SGHTA and CDR2 FQGNSA. V was clipped by 3 bases and J by 7 bases, with 7 bases between them. The CDR3 runs 12 residues. CDR3 coding DNA: TGTGCCAGCAGCTTTCGGAGGAATGAGCAGTTCTTC. Encoded protein: CASSFRRNEQFF.

This clone showed up just a few times. The V call is TRBV9, the J call TRBJ2-5; D unresolved. The germline V gene has CDR1 SGDLS and CDR2 YYNGEE. The CDR3 totals 14 residues. V was cut by 0 bases and J by 1 base, with 7 bases left in between. The CDR3, as DNA: TGTGCCAGCAGCGTAGTCGGATTCCAAGAGACCCAGTACTTC. As protein: CASSVVGFQETQYF.

This CDR3 reads CAWSVSHPTDTQYF. The CDR3, as DNA: TGTGCCTGGAGTGTAAGTCATCCCACAGATACGCAGTATTTT. The rearrangement links TRBV30 to TRBJ2-3; D is ambiguous. The germline V gene has CDR1 GTSNPN and CDR2 SVGIG (reference sequence). The CDR3 totals 14 residues. Trimming shortened V by 0 bases and J by 2 bases, and 9 bases separated the two germline ends.

The chain joins TRBV5-8 to TRBJ2-5; 14 bases are shared with TRBD2. Germline CDR1 and CDR2: SGHTS and YDEGEE. J lost 5 bases, V lost 4 bases, and 7 bases had no gene match. The CDR3 totals 16 residues. The CDR3 loop is CASSRGTSGGYETQYF. The CDR3 coding sequence is TGTGCCAGCAGCCGAGGGACTAGCGGGGGTTATGAGACCCAGTACTTC.

This clone was recorded a few times. The gene calls are TRBV28 and TRBJ2-7, with unresolved D. The CDR3 consists of 13 residues. Trimming cost V 6 bases and J 0 bases, with 9 bases left between them. Germline lookup yields CDR1 MDHEN and CDR2 SYDVKM. CDR3 DNA: TGTGCCAGCAGAGTTACAGTCTCCTACGAGCAGTACTTC. Its protein product is CASRVTVSYEQYF.

The gene calls are TRBV11-2 and TRBJ2-1; D is perhaps TRBD2 (6 bases). V was clipped by 1 base and J by 4 bases, with 11 bases between them. The CDR3 has 15 amino acids. Germline values: CDR1 SGHAT, CDR2 FQNNGV. In DNA form, the CDR3 reads TGTGCCAGCAGCTTAGGGCCTAGCGCGTACAATGAGCAGTTCTTC. It is translated as CASSLGPSAYNEQFF.

Note on this clone: Distinct nucleotide sequences in the sample also encode this CDR3. The chain combines TRBV30 with TRBJ2-5, with a tentative D call TRBD2 (7 bases). The V end was cut by 7 bases, the J end by 5 bases, with 14 bases between. Germline lookup yields CDR1 GTSNPN and CDR2 SVGIG (reference sequence). CDR3 length equals 12 residues. DNA for the CDR3: TGTGCCTCCTCGGGGGGCGGGGAGACCCAGTACTTC. Protein sequence: CASSGGGETQYF.

The chain recombines TRBV6-5 with TRBJ2-2; no clear D. This CDR3 region has 11 residues. Germline values: CDR1 MNHEY, CDR2 SVGAGI. The V and J ends lost 6 bases and 6 bases respectively, with 5 bases between them. The CDR3 nucleotides are TGTGCCAGCAGCGAGGCCGGGGAGCTGTTTTTT. The encoded protein is CASSEAGELFF.

V usage is TRBV10-3 and J usage is TRBJ2-7, with TRBD1 matching 7 bases. CDR1 and CDR2 from the germline V gene are ENHRY and SYGVKD. After removal of 3 bases from V and 1 base from J, the junction contained 6 bases not matched to a gene. CDR3 length: 15 residues. The CDR3 DNA is TGTGCCATCAGTGATGCCGGGACAGCTTCCTACGAGCAGTACTTC. It is translated as CAISDAGTASYEQYF.

This chain connects TRBV30 to TRBJ1-1; D gene unclear. The CDR3 consists of 13 residues. Trimming cost V 3 bases and J 4 bases, with 12 bases left between them. Germline CDR1 GTSNPN, CDR2 SVGIG (reference sequence). As DNA, the CDR3 is TGTGCCTGGAGCACGTCCCTGGGCACTGAAGCTTTCTTT. As protein: CAWSTSLGTEAFF.

V is TRBV9 and J is TRBJ2-1, with TRBD2 identical over 9 bases. V lost 0 bases to trimming and J lost 2 bases; unmatched junction nucleotides: 0. This CDR3 is 15 amino acids long. The V gene's germline CDR1 is SGDLS and CDR2 YYNGEE. CDR3 bases: TGTGCCAGCAGCGTAGAGCGGGAGGCCTACAATGAGCAGTTCTTC. Translation: CASSVEREAYNEQFF.

V usage is TRBV5-1 and J usage is TRBJ2-1; D may be TRBD2 (5 bases). The V and J ends lost 5 bases and 0 bases respectively, with 9 bases between them. The CDR3 runs to 14 residues. Germline CDR1 is SGHRS and CDR2 is YFSETQ. CDR3 protein: CASRADLSYNEQFF. The CDR3 DNA reads as TGCGCCAGCAGAGCGGACCTCTCCTACAATGAGCAGTTCTTC.

The CDR3 DNA is TGCAGCGTTGAGGGGAGTAGCGTCTTTCCCAATGAGCAGTTCTTC. This encodes CSVEGSSVFPNEQFF. The chain carries TRBV29-1 and TRBJ2-1, with TRBD2 as a possible D gene (5 bases). Per the germline V gene, CDR1 is SQVTM and CDR2 is ANQGSEA. V was pared by 3 bases and J by 6 bases, with 18 bases between. The CDR3 consists of 15 residues.

This clone has only one observation. The chain couples TRBV19 to TRBJ2-1; D gene unclear. CDR1 is LNHDA and CDR2 is SQIVND in the germline V gene (reference sequence). The CDR3 spans 11 residues. V lost 8 bases and J 5 bases, leaving 7 bases between the germline ends. The CDR3 DNA follows: TGTGCCAGTCAAAGAGACAATGAGCAGTTCTTC. It yields the protein CASQRDNEQFF.

The J gene is TRBJ1-5, the V gene TRBV6-5; D unresolved. The CDR3 totals 13 residues. CDR1 MNHEY and CDR2 SVGAGI come from the germline V gene. Trimming took 4 bases from V and 3 from J, leaving 7 bases between them. The chain's CDR3 is CASSSRDNQPQHF. CDR3 nucleotide sequence: TGTGCCAGCAGTTCACGGGACAATCAGCCCCAGCATTTT.

The gene calls are TRBV5-1 and TRBJ2-5; TRBD2 aligns across 7 bases. Trimming removed 6 bases from V and 2 bases from J; junction bases left unmatched: 7. Germline CDR1 SGHRS, CDR2 YFSETQ. The CDR3 extends over 14 amino acids. In nucleotides, the CDR3 is TGCGCCAGCACCTGGACTAGTGCGCAAGAGACCCAGTACTTC. Amino acids: CASTWTSAQETQYF.

This clone was seen only once. The rearrangement joins TRBV30 to TRBJ1-1; no reliable D call. This CDR3 has 15 amino acids. Deletions cut 2 bases from V and 1 base from J, with 14 bases between. Germline assignment: CDR1 GTSNPN and CDR2 SVGIG (reference sequence). CDR3 in DNA: TGTGCCTGGAGTTCCCCCTCGGTTTGGAACACTGAAGCTTTCTTT. It is translated as CAWSSPSVWNTEAFF.

V gene TRBV7-9 combines with J gene TRBJ1-1; TRBD1 might be the D (5 bases). Germline V gene lookup returns CDR1 SEHNR and CDR2 FQNEAQ (reference sequence). Trimming shortened V by 5 bases and J by 0 bases, and 16 bases separated the two germline ends. This CDR3 region has 16 residues. The CDR3 DNA reads TGTGCCAGCAGCCCAGTAGGGGCAGGGATGAACACTGAAGCTTTCTTT. Its translation is CASSPVGAGMNTEAFF.